This T cell receptor (beta chain) was sequenced during a study of T cell responses to AZD1222 COVID-19 vaccine. As regards this clone: The antigen remains undetermined.

Only in-frame clones appear in the TCRdb table, and some are missing; sequencing was by immunoSEQ multiplex PCR. The sample lists fewer than 200,000 clones, 85% to 90% occurring once. Study-wide results and caveats: Increased Spike-specific TCR breadth and depth were observed after two AZD1222 doses. The sample set comprised mostly white British donors with more females, and clonal diversity was possibly underestimated.

Germline-derived CDR1 and CDR2 are MDHEN and SYDVKM. CDR3 length equals 16 residues. Trimming left V 0 bases short and J 4 bases short, with 13 bases between. The chain is built from TRBV28 and TRBJ1-5; a weak D match, TRBD1 (6 bases). The source is an adult in good health. Sequences were derived from peripheral blood, sampled on day 0 of AZD1222 vaccination. The CDR3 nucleotides read TGTGCCAGCAGTTTATGGAGACAGGAGATTAATCAGCCCCAGCATTTT. Protein product: CASSLWRQEINQPQHF.